The clone carrying this TCR beta chain was detected a few times. Its antigen is undetermined. Data came from immunoSEQ multiplex PCR; TCRdb stores just in-frame clones and leaves some out. This table holds more than 200,000 clones, under 80% found once. The entry originates in a study of shared clonotypes between healthy human individuals. The overall study: Sampling drew on donors who were two women and a few men aged 18 to 49. Per-donor plates numbered three CD4 naive, three CD4 memory, two CD8 naive and one CD8 memory. Broader study findings: Blood was the only sampled material, and tissue repertoires likely differ. A handful of donors showed sharing of approximately 4.7% of naive CD4 clonotypes.

The germline V gene has CDR1 ENHRY and CDR2 SYGVKD. The CDR3 runs 15 residues. V lost 5 bases, J lost 0 bases, and 2 bases stayed unmatched. The chain uses TRBV10-3 and TRBJ2-5; TRBD2 aligns across 11 bases. Sequencing was performed on memory CD4+ T cells sorted from blood. The sample's subset: CD45RA-negative fraction. The sequence was collected from a young man in good health. DNA of the CDR3: TGTGCCATCAGTCTAGCGGGAGGATACCAAGAGACCCAGTACTTC. Protein: CAISLAGGYQETQYF.